This T cell receptor (beta chain) was found in a study of TIL therapy for anti-PD-1-resistant metastatic lung cancer. Turning to the study itself: Median patient age was nearly 55, ranging about 38-80 years. Most patients had lung adenocarcinoma. Tumors carried a median about 1.5 non-synonymous mutations per megabase.

This was the immunoSEQ v3 assay. Sequencing was performed with immunoSEQ multiplex PCR; in TCRdb, only in-frame clones are kept and a portion is missing. The profile covers about 52,000 clones, with 65% to 80% appearing a single time and about 5% taken by the ten largest. This clone was seen only a few times. The CDR3 consists of 14 residues. Germline CDR1 reads SQVTM; CDR2 reads ANQGSEA. Deletions cut 4 bases from V and 5 bases from J, with 15 bases between. Sample time point: pre-treatment sample, taken before nivolumab and TIL therapy. Stage 4 NSCLC adults joined between late 2017 and early 2020. The specimen comprised blood, sampled at baseline. The sequence was collected from a woman aged 25 to 80 with non-small cell lung cancer. The V gene is TRBV29-1, the J gene TRBJ1-5, with a weak D call TRBD1 (5 bases). The CDR3 protein is CSVAQGAHDQPQHF. The CDR3, as DNA: TGCAGCGTTGCCCAGGGAGCCCACGATCAGCCCCAGCATTTT.